The rows below give T cell receptor beta chains drawn from one sample of a study of T cell repertoires in cytomegalovirus infection. From the reads, TCRdb called clonotypes with MiXCR, one entry per CDR3 protein. The profile shows about 150,000 distinct CDR3 sequences, 20% to 25% of them singletons. The source material was PBMCs. Receptors originate from a human donor in good health (CMV status not recorded). Some clones in this sample may be carry-over from other donors' samples. CDR3s include the opening cysteine and the closing phenylalanine or tryptophan. Fields, in order: CDR3 DNA, CDR3 protein, J gene, V gene, D gene, clone size. D genes are given only for firm matches. The listing skips clone size in some rows; elsewhere it reads once, few, many or a size class.

CDR3nt: TGTGCCAGCACCCCCAGGGGGGAGGCCAAAAACATTCAGTACTTC; CDR3aa: CASTPRGEAKNIQYF; j_gene: TRBJ2-4; v_gene: TRBV6-2/TRBV6-3; d_gene: -; abundance: few
CDR3nt: TGCAGTGTCGGAGGCAGGGGGAACACCATATATTTT; CDR3aa: CSVGGRGNTIYF; j_gene: TRBJ1-3; v_gene: TRBV20-1; d_gene: TRBD1; abundance: -
CDR3nt: TGCAGCGTAGATCAGGGGGCGTGGGGTAGTGAGCAGTTCTTC; CDR3aa: CSVDQGAWGSEQFF; j_gene: TRBJ2-1; v_gene: TRBV29-1; d_gene: TRBD1; abundance: -
CDR3nt: TGTGCCTGGAGTGCGGCCTTAATGGATAATCAGCCCCAGCATTTT; CDR3aa: CAWSAALMDNQPQHF; j_gene: TRBJ1-5; v_gene: TRBV30; d_gene: -; abundance: once
CDR3nt: TGTGCCAGCAGTTTAGGACAGGGGGCGCCCCGAGAGACCCAGTACTTC; CDR3aa: CASSLGQGAPRETQYF; j_gene: TRBJ2-5; v_gene: TRBV28; d_gene: TRBD1; abundance: -
CDR3nt: TGTGCCAGCAGTCGGACAGGGATGAACACTGAAGCTTTCTTT; CDR3aa: CASSRTGMNTEAFF; j_gene: TRBJ1-1; v_gene: TRBV27; d_gene: TRBD1; abundance: many
CDR3nt: TGTGCCAGCAGTTTACAGGGGAATCAAGAGACCCAGTACTTC; CDR3aa: CASSLQGNQETQYF; j_gene: TRBJ2-5; v_gene: TRBV27; d_gene: -; abundance: many
CDR3nt: TGTGCCAGCAGTCCCGGGACTAGGAACAATGAGCAGTTCTTC; CDR3aa: CASSPGTRNNEQFF; j_gene: TRBJ2-1; v_gene: TRBV6-1; d_gene: TRBD2; abundance: -
CDR3nt: TGTGCCAGCATACCTACCGGGACTTACACAGATACGCAGTATTTT; CDR3aa: CASIPTGTYTDTQYF; j_gene: TRBJ2-3; v_gene: TRBV2; d_gene: -; abundance: -
CDR3nt: TGTGCCAGCAGAGCGGGAGAGGATGAGACCCAGTACTTC; CDR3aa: CASRAGEDETQYF; j_gene: TRBJ2-5; v_gene: TRBV5-4; d_gene: TRBD2; abundance: -
CDR3nt: TGTGCCAGCAGTTTACTTGTTGTGACAGGGATCCACAATGAGCAGTTCTTC; CDR3aa: CASSLLVVTGIHNEQFF; j_gene: TRBJ2-1; v_gene: TRBV28; d_gene: TRBD1; abundance: -
CDR3nt: TGTGCCAGCAGTGAAGCGCTTCGGGGGTATCAGCCCCAGCATTTT; CDR3aa: CASSEALRGYQPQHF; j_gene: TRBJ1-5; v_gene: TRBV2; d_gene: -; abundance: few
CDR3nt: TGTGCCAGCAGCCAGGACAGCCGAAGCAATCAGCCCCAGCATTTT; CDR3aa: CASSQDSRSNQPQHF; j_gene: TRBJ1-5; v_gene: TRBV5-5; d_gene: -; abundance: few
CDR3nt: TGCGCCAGCAGCCAAGCTCAGAGGGGGGGCACTGAAGCTTTCTTT; CDR3aa: CASSQAQRGGTEAFF; j_gene: TRBJ1-1; v_gene: TRBV4-1; d_gene: -; abundance: few
CDR3nt: TGTGCCAGCAGCCCAAGAGACAGTTTAATCCAAGAGACCCAGTACTTC; CDR3aa: CASSPRDSLIQETQYF; j_gene: TRBJ2-5; v_gene: TRBV7-6; d_gene: -; abundance: many
CDR3nt: TGTGCCACCAAGGGTGATGGGGACAGGGCTGGCTACACCTTC; CDR3aa: CATKGDGDRAGYTF; j_gene: TRBJ1-2; v_gene: TRBV10-3; d_gene: TRBD1; abundance: -
CDR3nt: TGTGCCAGCAGCTTAGTTGGGGACGGGGCCAAAAACATTCAGTACTTC; CDR3aa: CASSLVGDGAKNIQYF; j_gene: TRBJ2-4; v_gene: TRBV7-2; d_gene: -; abundance: few
CDR3nt: TGCAGTGCTAGAGAAAAGGTCGTCGCGGGGGCCCCCCAAGAGACCCAGTACTTC; CDR3aa: CSAREKVVAGAPQETQYF; j_gene: TRBJ2-5; v_gene: TRBV20-1; d_gene: -; abundance: -
CDR3nt: TGCGCCAGCAGCGTGACTGACCCCTGGGAGACCCAGTACTTC; CDR3aa: CASSVTDPWETQYF; j_gene: TRBJ2-5; v_gene: TRBV5-1; d_gene: -; abundance: few
CDR3nt: TGTGCCAGCATTTCCGACATCTATAGCAATCAGCCCCAGCATTTT; CDR3aa: CASISDIYSNQPQHF; j_gene: TRBJ1-5; v_gene: TRBV5-8; d_gene: -; abundance: -
CDR3nt: TGTGCCAGCAGCTTCGGAGGACCCTACAATGAGCAGTTCTTC; CDR3aa: CASSFGGPYNEQFF; j_gene: TRBJ2-1; v_gene: TRBV7-9; d_gene: -; abundance: many
CDR3nt: TGTGCCAGCAGCTGGGACGCTAGCTCCTACGAGCAGTACTTC; CDR3aa: CASSWDASSYEQYF; j_gene: TRBJ2-7; v_gene: TRBV5-4; d_gene: -; abundance: -
CDR3nt: TGTGCCACCAGTGACCAGACTCCGACACTGAACACCGGGGAGCTGTTTTTT; CDR3aa: CATSDQTPTLNTGELFF; j_gene: TRBJ2-2; v_gene: TRBV24-1; d_gene: -; abundance: -
CDR3nt: TGTGCCAGCAGCCCCTCGGTGGGACAAGCCAAAAACATTCAGTACTTC; CDR3aa: CASSPSVGQAKNIQYF; j_gene: TRBJ2-4; v_gene: TRBV14; d_gene: -; abundance: -
CDR3nt: TGTGCCAGCAGCTTAGATTCGGGAAGAACTAGCACAGATACGCAGTATTTT; CDR3aa: CASSLDSGRTSTDTQYF; j_gene: TRBJ2-3; v_gene: TRBV11-2; d_gene: -; abundance: -
CDR3nt: TGTGCCAGCAGTTACGTGAGGGGAGCTAATGAAAAACTGTTTTTT; CDR3aa: CASSYVRGANEKLFF; j_gene: TRBJ1-4; v_gene: TRBV6-5; d_gene: -; abundance: -
CDR3nt: TGTGCCAGCAGCCCCGGATCTGGGGAGACCCAGTACTTC; CDR3aa: CASSPGSGETQYF; j_gene: TRBJ2-5; v_gene: TRBV7-3; d_gene: -; abundance: many
CDR3nt: TGTGCCAGCAGCTTAGGGCGGGACAGGTTCAATCAGCCCCAGCATTTT; CDR3aa: CASSLGRDRFNQPQHF; j_gene: TRBJ1-5; v_gene: TRBV7-2; d_gene: TRBD1; abundance: many
CDR3nt: TGTGCCAGTAGTCCACTGACAGGGTCTGGGGCCAACGTCCTGACTTTC; CDR3aa: CASSPLTGSGANVLTF; j_gene: TRBJ2-6; v_gene: TRBV19; d_gene: TRBD1; abundance: -
CDR3nt: TGTGCCACCGGCCCTAACTACGAGCAGTACTTC; CDR3aa: CATGPNYEQYF; j_gene: TRBJ2-7; v_gene: TRBV28; d_gene: -; abundance: few
CDR3nt: TGTGCCAGCACCCCCGGACCGCCCTTAAGGCACGAGCAGTACTTC; CDR3aa: CASTPGPPLRHEQYF; j_gene: TRBJ2-7; v_gene: TRBV28; d_gene: -; abundance: -
CDR3nt: TGTGCCAGCAGCCCGGGACTAGCGGGTTACAATGAGCAGTTCTTC; CDR3aa: CASSPGLAGYNEQFF; j_gene: TRBJ2-1; v_gene: TRBV5-1; d_gene: TRBD2; abundance: many
CDR3nt: TGTGCCAGCAGCCAAGACACGGGACAGGGAACTGGTGGCTACACCTTC; CDR3aa: CASSQDTGQGTGGYTF; j_gene: TRBJ1-2; v_gene: TRBV4-1; d_gene: TRBD1; abundance: once
CDR3nt: TGTGCCAGTAGTATCTCTTTCCGAGCACCCTACAATGAGCAGTTCTTC; CDR3aa: CASSISFRAPYNEQFF; j_gene: TRBJ2-1; v_gene: TRBV19; d_gene: -; abundance: -
CDR3nt: TGTGCCAGCAGCTTAGCCCACCCCCATGGGACAGGGACGGATGAAAAACTGTTTTTT; CDR3aa: CASSLAHPHGTGTDEKLFF; j_gene: TRBJ1-4; v_gene: TRBV7-6; d_gene: TRBD1; abundance: many
CDR3nt: TGTGCCAGCAGCGGTGTCCGAAGTGAGCCCCAGCATTTT; CDR3aa: CASSGVRSEPQHF; j_gene: TRBJ1-5; v_gene: TRBV7-2; d_gene: -; abundance: many
CDR3nt: TGTGCCAGCAGCCAGGGACTAGCGGGGGTCTCCTACGAGCAGTACTTC; CDR3aa: CASSQGLAGVSYEQYF; j_gene: TRBJ2-7; v_gene: TRBV7-8; d_gene: TRBD2; abundance: many
CDR3nt: TGTGCCACCAGCAGGGACAGGGTGACCTACGAGCAGTACTTC; CDR3aa: CATSRDRVTYEQYF; j_gene: TRBJ2-7; v_gene: TRBV15; d_gene: TRBD1; abundance: -
CDR3nt: TGTGCCAGCAGTTGGAGGCCGAGCACCGGGGAGCTGTTTTTT; CDR3aa: CASSWRPSTGELFF; j_gene: TRBJ2-2; v_gene: TRBV6-8; d_gene: -; abundance: -
CDR3nt: TGCAGTGCTGGGACTGTCACAGATACGCAGTATTTT; CDR3aa: CSAGTVTDTQYF; j_gene: TRBJ2-3; v_gene: TRBV20-1; d_gene: -; abundance: -
CDR3nt: TGTGCCAGCAGCTTTGCCAGGGGGCGGGTCGGGGAGCTGTTTTTT; CDR3aa: CASSFARGRVGELFF; j_gene: TRBJ2-2; v_gene: TRBV7-2; d_gene: TRBD1; abundance: many
CDR3nt: TGCAGTGCTAGAGACGCCGGGACTAGCGGAACCTACGAGCAGTACTTC; CDR3aa: CSARDAGTSGTYEQYF; j_gene: TRBJ2-7; v_gene: TRBV20-1; d_gene: TRBD2; abundance: -
CDR3nt: TGTGCCACCAGTTTGGCGGCCTCGGGGAATGAGCAGTTCTTC; CDR3aa: CATSLAASGNEQFF; j_gene: TRBJ2-1; v_gene: TRBV24-1; d_gene: -; abundance: few
CDR3nt: TGTGCCAGCAGTTTACAGGGAAAAAACATTCAGTACTTC; CDR3aa: CASSLQGKNIQYF; j_gene: TRBJ2-4; v_gene: TRBV28; d_gene: -; abundance: -
CDR3nt: TGCAGTGCTAGTCCTGTAGGGGGAGAATACACAGATACGCAGTATTTT; CDR3aa: CSASPVGGEYTDTQYF; j_gene: TRBJ2-3; v_gene: TRBV20-1; d_gene: -; abundance: -
CDR3nt: TGCGCCAGCAGGGCCGGGGGGGGCCAAGAGACCCAGTACTTC; CDR3aa: CASRAGGGQETQYF; j_gene: TRBJ2-5; v_gene: TRBV10-2; d_gene: TRBD2; abundance: -
CDR3nt: TGTGCCAGCAGCCAAGGACGAACCTACAATGAGCAGTTCTTC; CDR3aa: CASSQGRTYNEQFF; j_gene: TRBJ2-1; v_gene: TRBV3-1; d_gene: -; abundance: -
CDR3nt: TGTGCCAGCAGCCAATCCTCGGAGGGGGGCTATGGCTACACCTTC; CDR3aa: CASSQSSEGGYGYTF; j_gene: TRBJ1-2; v_gene: TRBV7-2; d_gene: -; abundance: -
CDR3nt: TGTGCCAGCAGCCCCAGTGGCTACGAGCAGTACTTC; CDR3aa: CASSPSGYEQYF; j_gene: TRBJ2-7; v_gene: TRBV7-2; d_gene: -; abundance: many
CDR3nt: TGTGCTAGCAGCCCTACAGGGTCCGGGGAGCTGTTTTTT; CDR3aa: CASSPTGSGELFF; j_gene: TRBJ2-2; v_gene: TRBV7-7; d_gene: -; abundance: few
CDR3nt: TGCAGTGCTAGCGACTTAGCCAAAAACATTCAGTACTTC; CDR3aa: CSASDLAKNIQYF; j_gene: TRBJ2-4; v_gene: TRBV20-1; d_gene: -; abundance: -
CDR3nt: TGTGCCAGCACCCTGTTGGGTAACTATGGCTACACCTTC; CDR3aa: CASTLLGNYGYTF; j_gene: TRBJ1-2; v_gene: TRBV28; d_gene: -; abundance: -
CDR3nt: TGTGCCAGCAGTGATTCGCGGGAGGTAAATGAGCAGTTCTTC; CDR3aa: CASSDSREVNEQFF; j_gene: TRBJ2-1; v_gene: TRBV2; d_gene: TRBD2; abundance: -